The 24 T cell receptor beta chains reported below all come from one sample, sequenced in a study of blood T cell repertoires in COVID-19. TCRdb's table, derived via immunoSEQ multiplex PCR, lists solely in-frame clones and lacks some. Here the sample spans more than 90,000 clones, 85% being singletons. The sample taken for sequencing was peripheral blood. The receptors stem from a woman in her seventies with active or convalescent COVID-19.

The gene calls are TRBV5-1 and TRBJ2-7, with 10 bases identical to TRBD1. V was pared by 6 bases and J by 5 bases, with 11 bases of the junction left unmatched. The CDR3 extends over 15 amino acids. The germline gives CDR1 SGHRS, CDR2 YFSETQ. This chain's CDR3 is CASTDTAGTGDEQYF. The CDR3 nucleotides read TGCGCCAGCACCGACACAGCCGGGACAGGGGACGAGCAGTACTTC.

J is TRBJ1-3 and V is TRBV19; possibly TRBD1 for D (6 bases). The CDR3 is 14 residues long. V lost 2 bases and J lost 4, with 9 bases in between. Germline V gene lookup returns CDR1 LNHDA and CDR2 SQIVND (reference sequence). The CDR3 DNA reads as TGTGCCAGTAGTATAAGCCAGGGGGGAAACACCATATATTTT. It codes for CASSISQGGNTIYF. Full variable domain (rest looked up from reference TRBV19 and TRBJ1-3): DGGITQSPKYLFRKEGQNVTLSCEQNLNHDAMYWYRQDPGQGLRLIYYSQIVNDFQKGDIAEGYSVSREKKESFPLTVTSAQKNPTAFYLCASSISQGGNTIYFGEGSWLTVV.

V is TRBV11-2 and J is TRBJ2-2; 7 positions agree with TRBD2. Germline CDR1 and CDR2: SGHAT and FQNNGV. This CDR3 has 14 amino acids. V lost 9 bases, J lost 5 bases, and 9 bases stayed unmatched. CDR3 nucleotide sequence: TGTGCCAGTGAGGTGGGGAGGGGTACCGGGGAGCTGTTTTTT. This sequence encodes CASEVGRGTGELFF.

This clone has a single count. V is TRBV5-1 and J is TRBJ2-1, with D perhaps TRBD2 (5 bases). The CDR3 is made up of 13 amino acids. Germline V gene data show CDR1 as SGHRS and CDR2 as YFSETQ. Between the trimmed V and J ends, which lost 4 bases and 5 bases, there was a span of 10 bases. CDR3: CASSGEPDNEQFF. As DNA, the CDR3 is TGCGCCAGCAGCGGGGAGCCGGACAATGAGCAGTTCTTC.

The sample holds one count of this clone. The chain has TRBV19 and TRBJ2-3; TRBD2 agrees at 14 bases. Germline values: CDR1 LNHDA, CDR2 SQIVND (reference sequence). The CDR3 loop spans 16 amino acids. V lost 4 bases to trimming and J lost 3 bases; unmatched junction nucleotides: 3. The CDR3 nucleotides are TGTGCCAGTAGTACGAGGACTAGCGGGAGGACAGATACGCAGTATTTT. Translated, it gives CASSTRTSGRTDTQYF.

Only one count was recorded for this clone. The chain couples TRBV7-8 to TRBJ2-2; D is undetermined. The length of the CDR3 is 14 residues. The germline V gene has CDR1 SGHVS and CDR2 FQNEAQ. Between the trimmed V and J ends, which lost 2 bases and 1 base, there was a span of 5 bases. CDR3 protein: CASSLFVNTGELFF. The CDR3 coding sequence is TGTGCCAGCAGCTTATTCGTGAACACCGGGGAGCTGTTTTTT.

The chain links TRBV27 to TRBJ1-6; D gene uncertain. Trimming pared 2 bases from V and 9 bases from J, leaving 14 bases between. This CDR3 spans 15 amino acids. Per the germline V gene, CDR1 is MNHEY and CDR2 is SMNVEV (reference sequence). The CDR3 loop is CASSLRREGGSPLHF. CDR3 in DNA: TGTGCCAGCAGTTTACGAAGGGAAGGAGGTTCACCCCTCCACTTT.

The J gene is TRBJ1-5, the V gene TRBV23-1, with D possibly TRBD1 on 5 matching bases. TRBV23-1 is assigned to the ORF class and has an uncertain function. Trimming pared 4 bases from V and 6 bases from J, leaving 16 bases between. The CDR3 extends over 15 amino acids. In nucleotides, the CDR3 is TGCGCCAGCAGTCGAGGCGGGGGTCGAAGTCAGCCCCAGCATTTT. Amino acids: CASSRGGGRSQPQHF.

This rearrangement joins TRBV27 to TRBJ1-3; D possibly corresponds to TRBD1 (5 bases). CDR1 is MNHEY, CDR2 SMNVEV, per germline (reference sequence). This CDR3 contains 15 residues. Trimming stripped 6 bases from V and 2 bases from J, with 14 bases between. This chain's CDR3 is CASSPDRLAGNTIYF. DNA of the CDR3: TGTGCCAGCAGCCCAGACAGACTTGCTGGAAACACCATATATTTT.

The J gene is TRBJ1-1, the V gene TRBV2; possible D gene TRBD1, 5 bases. Between the trimmed V and J ends, which lost 5 bases and 5 bases, there was a span of 9 bases. The CDR3 has 12 amino acids. Germline CDR1 is SNHLY and CDR2 is FYNNEI. The CDR3 loop reads CASSRSGTEAFF. The CDR3, as DNA: TGTGCCAGCAGTAGATCAGGGACTGAAGCTTTCTTT.

The chain has TRBV4-3 and TRBJ2-2; tentative D call: TRBD2 (5 bases). This CDR3 region has 16 residues. Germline V CDR1 and CDR2: LGHNA, YSLEER. The V and J ends lost 2 bases and 4 bases respectively, with 14 bases between them. The DNA of the CDR3 is TGCGCCAGCAGCCAATCATTGACTAAGCCCACCGGGGAGCTGTTTTTT. Translation gives CASSQSLTKPTGELFF.

The rearrangement links TRBV7-2 to TRBJ2-4; 9 nucleotides agree with TRBD1. Germline CDR1 and CDR2: SGHTA and FQGNSA. V lost 4 bases to trimming and J lost 1 base; unmatched junction nucleotides: 8. The CDR3 is 17 residues long. CDR3 coding DNA: TGTGCCAGCAGCTCCGAAGCCGGGACAGGGGCCAAAAACATTCAGTACTTC. It codes for CASSSEAGTGAKNIQYF.

As DNA, the CDR3 is TGCGCCAGCAGCCACCCAGCGGGCAAGCCCGGGGAGCTGTTTTTT. This sequence encodes CASSHPAGKPGELFF. The chain employs TRBV4-1 and TRBJ2-2; D is perhaps TRBD2 (6 bases). In germline, CDR1 is MGHRA, CDR2 YSYEKL. Trimming cost V 3 bases and J 6 bases, with 14 bases left between them. The CDR3 loop spans 15 amino acids.

V and J are TRBV5-4 and TRBJ2-5; D is possibly TRBD1 (6 bases). Germline V gene lookup returns CDR1 SGHNT and CDR2 YYREEE (reference sequence). The CDR3 has 13 residues. The germline V and J ends were trimmed by 0 bases and 4 bases, with 7 bases remaining between them. The CDR3 bases are TGTGCCAGCAGCTTGGCAGGGGCAGAGACCCAGTACTTC. Encoded protein: CASSLAGAETQYF.

This clone was detected a few times. The rearrangement links TRBV7-2 to TRBJ1-2; D unclear. Germline loops: CDR1 SGHTA, CDR2 FQGNSA. The CDR3 consists of 13 residues. Trimming removed 1 base from V and 6 bases from J, with 9 bases in between. This CDR3 reads CASSLDMADGYTF. In nucleotides, the CDR3 is TGTGCCAGCAGCTTAGATATGGCCGATGGCTACACCTTC.

The gene calls are TRBV2 and TRBJ2-7; D unresolved. Per the germline V gene, CDR1 is SNHLY and CDR2 is FYNNEI. Trimming pared 4 bases from V and 0 bases from J, leaving 4 bases between. The CDR3 has 12 residues. DNA of the CDR3: TGTGCCAGCAGTGTGAGCTCCTACGAGCAGTACTTC. Translating gives CASSVSSYEQYF.

This chain connects TRBV7-2 to TRBJ2-1; 13 nucleotides match TRBD2. This CDR3 spans 15 amino acids. CDR1 is SGHTA, CDR2 FQGNSA, per germline. With 3 bases clipped from V and 5 bases from J, the junction kept 1 base outside the gene matches. CDR3 protein: CASSLGLAGNNEQFF. CDR3 bases: TGTGCCAGCAGCTTGGGACTAGCGGGGAACAATGAGCAGTTCTTC.

The rearrangement uses TRBV10-3 and TRBJ2-7; D gene unclear. This CDR3 is built from 11 residues. The V end lost 5 bases, the J end lost 6 bases, and 8 bases lay between the germline ends. Germline V gives CDR1 ENHRY, CDR2 SYGVKD. CDR3 nucleotides: TGTGCCATCAGTCGATCGGGCGAGCAGTACTTC. Residues: CAISRSGEQYF.

V and J are TRBV9 and TRBJ1-1; D might be TRBD1 (6 bases). Trimming left V 3 bases short and J 4 bases short, with 10 bases between. This CDR3 spans 13 amino acids. Germline CDR1 reads SGDLS; CDR2 reads YYNGEE. This CDR3 is CASSGTGLTEAFF. The CDR3 DNA reads as TGTGCCAGCAGCGGCACAGGGCTCACTGAAGCTTTCTTT.

CDR3 loop: CASSQGSGGCTF. In nucleotides, the CDR3 is TGTGCCAGCAGTCAAGGCTCTGGGGGGTGCACCTTC. The chain joins TRBV25-1 to TRBJ1-2, with a possible D match to TRBD1 (5 bases). This CDR3 has 12 amino acids. The V end lost 5 bases, the J end lost 13 bases, and 17 bases lay between the germline ends. Germline V gene lookup returns CDR1 MGHDK and CDR2 SYGVNS.

V is TRBV19 and J is TRBJ2-5, with 9 bases matching TRBD2. J lost 4 bases, V lost 3 bases, and 0 bases had no gene match. This CDR3 has 13 amino acids. Germline-derived CDR1 and CDR2 are LNHDA and SQIVND (reference sequence). CDR3 loop: CASSMTSGETQYF. CDR3 DNA: TGTGCCAGTAGTATGACTAGCGGAGAGACCCAGTACTTC.

The chain is built from TRBV4-1 and TRBJ1-1; D is unresolved. Trimming shortened V by 0 bases and J by 3 bases, and 14 bases separated the two germline ends. Per germline, CDR1 MGHRA and CDR2 YSYEKL. This CDR3 is 16 amino acids long. The CDR3 protein is CASSQDEGREYTEAFF. CDR3 coding DNA: TGCGCCAGCAGCCAAGATGAGGGTCGGGAATACACTGAAGCTTTCTTT.

The chain links TRBV6-6 to TRBJ1-5; D might be TRBD1 (5 bases). The CDR3 is 16 residues long. Trimming took off 6 bases at V and 3 bases at J, with 18 bases between the two ends. CDR1 and CDR2 (germline): MNHNY, SVGAGI (reference sequence). DNA of the CDR3: TGTGCCAGCAGACGATCCTGGGGGGATGACAATCAGCCCCAGCATTTT. It yields the protein CASRRSWGDDNQPQHF.

The chain links TRBV28 to TRBJ1-6; tentatively, D is TRBD1 (5 bases). Per the germline V gene, CDR1 is MDHEN and CDR2 is SYDVKM. This CDR3 spans 13 amino acids. V lost 2 bases, J lost 9 bases, and 8 bases lay in between. CDR3 sequence reads: CASSLAGGSPLHF. The DNA for the CDR3 is TGTGCCAGCAGTTTAGCGGGGGGTTCACCCCTCCACTTT.